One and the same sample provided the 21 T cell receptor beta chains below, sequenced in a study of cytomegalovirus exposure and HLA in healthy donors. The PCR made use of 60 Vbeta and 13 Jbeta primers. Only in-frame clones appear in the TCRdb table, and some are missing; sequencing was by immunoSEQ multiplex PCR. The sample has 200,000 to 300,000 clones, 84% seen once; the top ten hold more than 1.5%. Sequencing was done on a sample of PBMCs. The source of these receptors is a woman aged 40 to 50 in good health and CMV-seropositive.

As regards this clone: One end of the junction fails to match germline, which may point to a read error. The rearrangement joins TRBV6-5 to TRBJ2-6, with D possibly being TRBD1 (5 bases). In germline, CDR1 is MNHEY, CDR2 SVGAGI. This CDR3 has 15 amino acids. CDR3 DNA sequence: TGTGCCAGCAGTTTACAACTTACTGGGGCCAACGGCCTGACTTTC. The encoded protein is CASSLQLTGANGLTF.

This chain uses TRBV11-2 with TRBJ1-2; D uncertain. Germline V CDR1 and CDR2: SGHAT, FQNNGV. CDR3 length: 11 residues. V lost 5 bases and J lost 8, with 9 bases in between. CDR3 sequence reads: CASSLMGGYTF. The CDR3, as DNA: TGTGCCAGCAGCCTGATGGGCGGCTACACCTTC.

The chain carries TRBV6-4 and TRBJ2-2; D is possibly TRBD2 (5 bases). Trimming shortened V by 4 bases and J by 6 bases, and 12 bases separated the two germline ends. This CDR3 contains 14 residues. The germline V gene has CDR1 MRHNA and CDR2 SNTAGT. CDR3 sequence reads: CASSATPGAGELFF. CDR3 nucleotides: TGTGCCAGCAGTGCGACTCCCGGGGCCGGGGAGCTGTTTTTT.

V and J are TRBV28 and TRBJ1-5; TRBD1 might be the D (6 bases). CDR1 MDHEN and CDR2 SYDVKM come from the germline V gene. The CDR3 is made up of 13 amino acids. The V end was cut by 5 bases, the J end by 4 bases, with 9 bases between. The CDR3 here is CASSVTGNQPQHF. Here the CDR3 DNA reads TGTGCCAGCAGTGTAACAGGGAATCAGCCCCAGCATTTT.

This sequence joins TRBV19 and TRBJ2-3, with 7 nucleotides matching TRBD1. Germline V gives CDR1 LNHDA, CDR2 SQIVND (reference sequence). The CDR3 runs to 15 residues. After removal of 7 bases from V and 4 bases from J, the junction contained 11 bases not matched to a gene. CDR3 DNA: TGTGCCAGTACCCCGGGTAGGGGGCAGTCAGATACGCAGTATTTT. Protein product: CASTPGRGQSDTQYF. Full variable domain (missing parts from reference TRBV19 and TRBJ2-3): DGGITQSPKYLFRKEGQNVTLSCEQNLNHDAMYWYRQDPGQGLRLIYYSQIVNDFQKGDIAEGYSVSREKKESFPLTVTSAQKNPTAFYLCASTPGRGQSDTQYFGPGTRLTVL.

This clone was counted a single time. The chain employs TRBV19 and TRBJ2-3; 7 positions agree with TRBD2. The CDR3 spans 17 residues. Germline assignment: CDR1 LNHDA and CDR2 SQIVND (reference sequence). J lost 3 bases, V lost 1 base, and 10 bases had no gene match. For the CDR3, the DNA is TGTGCCAGTAGTATAGGCCCTAGCGGCACAGCAACAGATACGCAGTATTTT. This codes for CASSIGPSGTATDTQYF.

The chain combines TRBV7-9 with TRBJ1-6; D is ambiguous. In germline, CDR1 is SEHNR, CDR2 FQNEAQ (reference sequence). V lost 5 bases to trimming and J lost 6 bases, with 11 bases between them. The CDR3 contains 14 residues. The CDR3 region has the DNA TGTGCCAGCAGCCTAAGGTCTAGTAATTCACCCCTCCACTTT. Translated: CASSLRSSNSPLHF.

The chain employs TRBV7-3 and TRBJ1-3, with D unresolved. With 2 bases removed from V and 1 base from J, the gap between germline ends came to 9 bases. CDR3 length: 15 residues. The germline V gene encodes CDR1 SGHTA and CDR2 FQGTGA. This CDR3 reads CASSLDRGSGNTIYF. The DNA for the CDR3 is TGTGCCAGCAGCTTAGATCGGGGATCTGGAAACACCATATATTTT.

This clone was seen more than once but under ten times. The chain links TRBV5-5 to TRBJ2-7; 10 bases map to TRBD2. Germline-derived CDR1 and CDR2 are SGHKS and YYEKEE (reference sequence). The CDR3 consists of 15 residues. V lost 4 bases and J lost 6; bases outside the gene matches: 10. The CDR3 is CASSPIPSGSTEQYF. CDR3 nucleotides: TGTGCCAGCAGCCCAATACCTAGCGGGAGTACCGAGCAGTACTTC. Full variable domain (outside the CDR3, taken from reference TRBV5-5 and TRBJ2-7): DAGVTQSPTHLIKTRGQQVTLRCSPISGHKSVSWYQQVLGQGPQFIFQYYEKEERGRGNFPDRFSARQFPNYSSELNVNALLLGDSALYLCASSPIPSGSTEQYFGPGTRLTVT.

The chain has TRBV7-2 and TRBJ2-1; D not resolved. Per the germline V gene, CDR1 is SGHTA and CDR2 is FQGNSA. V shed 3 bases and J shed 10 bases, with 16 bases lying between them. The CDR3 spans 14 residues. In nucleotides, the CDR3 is TGTGCCAGCAGCTTTTATTCAGAGGTTCGGGAGCAGTTCTTC. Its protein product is CASSFYSEVREQFF.

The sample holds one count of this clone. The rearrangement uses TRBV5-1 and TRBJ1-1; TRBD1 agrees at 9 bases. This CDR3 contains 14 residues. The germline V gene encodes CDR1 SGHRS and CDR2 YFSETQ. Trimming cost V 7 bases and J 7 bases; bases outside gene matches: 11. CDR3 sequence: CASGSGQGGIEAFF. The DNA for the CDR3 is TGCGCCAGCGGATCGGGACAGGGTGGTATTGAAGCTTTCTTT.

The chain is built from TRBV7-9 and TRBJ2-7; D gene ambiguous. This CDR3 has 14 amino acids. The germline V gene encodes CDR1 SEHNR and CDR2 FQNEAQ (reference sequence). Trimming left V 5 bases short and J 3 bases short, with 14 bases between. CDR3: CASSPPTRVYEQYF. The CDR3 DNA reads TGTGCCAGCAGCCCCCCAACCCGCGTCTACGAGCAGTACTTC.

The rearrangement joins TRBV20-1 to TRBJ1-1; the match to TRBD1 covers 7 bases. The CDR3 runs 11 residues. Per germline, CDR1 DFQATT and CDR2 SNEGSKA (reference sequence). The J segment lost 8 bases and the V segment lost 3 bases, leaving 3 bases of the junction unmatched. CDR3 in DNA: TGCAGTGCTAGGCCAGGGGGGGAAGCTTTCTTT. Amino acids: CSARPGGEAFF.

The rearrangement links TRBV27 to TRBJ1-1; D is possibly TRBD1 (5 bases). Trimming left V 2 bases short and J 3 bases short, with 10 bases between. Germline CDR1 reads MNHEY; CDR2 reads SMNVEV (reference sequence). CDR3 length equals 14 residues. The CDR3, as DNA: TGTGCCAGCAGTTTAGGAGGGGCGCACACTGAAGCTTTCTTT. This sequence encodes CASSLGGAHTEAFF.

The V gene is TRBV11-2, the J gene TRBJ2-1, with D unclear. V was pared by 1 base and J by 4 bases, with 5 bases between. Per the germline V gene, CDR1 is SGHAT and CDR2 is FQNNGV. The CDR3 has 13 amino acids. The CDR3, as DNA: TGTGCCAGCAGCTTAGGGAGTTACAATGAGCAGTTCTTC. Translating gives CASSLGSYNEQFF.

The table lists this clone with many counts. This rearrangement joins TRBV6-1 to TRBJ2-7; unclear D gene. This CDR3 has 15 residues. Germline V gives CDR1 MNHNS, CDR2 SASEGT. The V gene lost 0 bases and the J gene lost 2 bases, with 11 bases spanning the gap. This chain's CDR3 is CASSEAGGATYEQYF. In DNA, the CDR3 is TGTGCCAGCAGTGAAGCAGGTGGAGCGACCTACGAGCAGTACTTC.

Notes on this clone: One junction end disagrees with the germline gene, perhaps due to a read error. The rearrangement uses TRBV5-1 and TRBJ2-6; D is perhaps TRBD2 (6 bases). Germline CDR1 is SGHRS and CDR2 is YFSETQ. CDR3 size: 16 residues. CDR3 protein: CASTLGGPSGANGLTF. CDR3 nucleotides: TGCGCCAGCACCTTGGGAGGCCCCTCTGGGGCCAACGGCCTGACTTTC.

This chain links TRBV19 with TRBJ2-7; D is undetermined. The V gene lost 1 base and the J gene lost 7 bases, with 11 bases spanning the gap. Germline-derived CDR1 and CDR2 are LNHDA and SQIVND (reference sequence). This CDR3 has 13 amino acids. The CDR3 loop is CASSIVGTDEQYF. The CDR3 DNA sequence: TGTGCCAGTAGTATAGTTGGAACAGATGAGCAGTACTTC. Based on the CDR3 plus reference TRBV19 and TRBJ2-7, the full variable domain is DGGITQSPKYLFRKEGQNVTLSCEQNLNHDAMYWYRQDPGQGLRLIYYSQIVNDFQKGDIAEGYSVSREKKESFPLTVTSAQKNPTAFYLCASSIVGTDEQYFGPGTRLTVT.

CDR3 nucleotides: TGTGCCAGCAACCGGGGGGGGAGCGAATACGAGCAGTACTTC. Protein: CASNRGGSEYEQYF. The genes are TRBV7-2 and TRBJ2-7; 8 bases map to TRBD2. Germline V gene sequence: CDR1 SGHTA, CDR2 FQGNSA. The CDR3 covers 14 residues. V shed 7 bases and J 4 bases; nucleotides not matched to a gene: 9.

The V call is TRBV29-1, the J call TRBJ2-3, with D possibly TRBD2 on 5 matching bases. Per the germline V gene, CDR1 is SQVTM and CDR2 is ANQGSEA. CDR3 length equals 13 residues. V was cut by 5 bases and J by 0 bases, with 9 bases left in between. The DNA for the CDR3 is TGCAGCGTTATGAGGGCGAGCACAGATACGCAGTATTTT. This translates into CSVMRASTDTQYF.

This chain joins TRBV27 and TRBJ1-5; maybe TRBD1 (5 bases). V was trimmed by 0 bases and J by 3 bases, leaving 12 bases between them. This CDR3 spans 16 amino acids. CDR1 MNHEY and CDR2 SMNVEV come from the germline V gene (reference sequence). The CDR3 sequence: CASSLSGRLSNQPQHF. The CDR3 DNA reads TGTGCCAGCAGTTTATCGGGGCGTCTTTCCAATCAGCCCCAGCATTTT.